This note documents a single T cell receptor (beta chain) sequence. Its antigen is unidentified. The data stem from a study of memory CD4+ T cells and cytomegalovirus serostatus. Study-wide points: CD4+ memory repertoires contained about two fifths of the 164 reported CMV TCRbeta sequences.

Single viable CD3+CD4+CD8-CD45RO+ cells were sorted as the memory CD4+ T cells. Serostatus was set by detecting CMV pp150, pp28, p38, p52 IgG. Libraries were prepared by immunoSEQ multiplex PCR; TCRdb keeps only in-frame clonotypes and omits some of them. The sample contains under 45,000 clones, around 78% of which appear only once. The CDR3 is made up of 14 amino acids. The TCR sequence derives from an adult in good health and CMV-seronegative. The V and J genes are TRBV21-1 and TRBJ2-5; TRBD1 is the table's D call, not checked against the DNA. TRBV21-1 corresponds to a pseudogene. The sequencing input was memory CD4+ T cells from blood. The CDR3 nucleotides read TGTGCCAGCAGCAAAGGGCAGGGGTGGGAGACCCAGTACTTC. Translation gives CASSKGQGWETQYF.